The 27 T cell receptor beta chains given below trace back to one sample, sequenced in a study of CD8 T cells in Susac syndrome. When the RNA was reverse transcribed, random hexamers were used with an input of about 0.5 to 1 ug. TCRdb re-called the immunoSEQ multiplex PCR reads with MiXCR, one entry per CDR3 protein. The repertoire holds approximately 130,000 distinct CDR3 sequences, with 91% as singletons. The sample taken for sequencing was CD8+ T cells from PBMCs. The source is a human donor with multiple sclerosis.

The rearrangement joins TRBV30 to TRBJ2-7; D is undetermined. The CDR3 is 15 amino acids. In germline, CDR1 is GTSNPN, CDR2 SVGIG (reference sequence). V lost 0 bases, J lost 0 bases, and 12 bases lay in between. The CDR3 coding sequence is TGTGCCTGGAGTGTAGGCTCTGGGGTCTCCTACGAGCAGTACTTC. Translating gives CAWSVGSGVSYEQYF.

This rearrangement joins TRBV7-8 to TRBJ2-7, with D possibly being TRBD1 (6 bases). The CDR3 spans 14 residues. The germline gives CDR1 SGHVS, CDR2 FQNEAQ. V shed 5 bases and J shed 3 bases, with 14 bases lying between them. In nucleotides, the CDR3 is TGTGCCAGCAGCGCCGACAGGAACCGCTACGAGCAGTACTTC. It encodes CASSADRNRYEQYF.

The gene calls are TRBV7-2 and TRBJ1-4, with D uncertain. The germline CDR1 and CDR2 sequences are SGHTA and FQGNSA. The V and J ends lost 5 bases and 8 bases respectively, with 12 bases between them. This CDR3 spans 13 amino acids. The CDR3 loop is CASSPPGGEKLFF. The CDR3, as DNA: TGTGCCAGCAGCCCTCCGGGTGGGGAAAAACTGTTTTTT.

The sample holds a few counts of this clonotype. V is TRBV7-8 and J is TRBJ2-1; weak D call: TRBD2 (5 bases). The germline V and J ends were trimmed by 6 bases and 0 bases, with 9 bases remaining between them. In germline, CDR1 is SGHVS, CDR2 FQNEAQ. The CDR3 totals 14 residues. For the CDR3, the DNA is TGTGCCAGCAGTCCTAGCAGCTCCTACAATGAGCAGTTCTTC. Its protein product is CASSPSSSYNEQFF.

The chain links TRBV10-3 to TRBJ1-2, with D maybe TRBD1 (6 bases). V was clipped by 2 bases and J by 2 bases, with 12 bases between them. CDR1 is ENHRY, CDR2 SYGVKD, per germline. This CDR3 spans 15 amino acids. DNA of the CDR3: TGTGCCATCAGTGAGAACCCCGGACAGAACTATGGCTACACCTTC. It specifies CAISENPGQNYGYTF.

V usage is TRBV5-4 and J usage is TRBJ2-2; D unclear. This CDR3 has 17 amino acids. Between the trimmed V and J ends, which lost 4 bases and 4 bases, there was a span of 20 bases. Germline loops: CDR1 SGHNT, CDR2 YYREEE (reference sequence). CDR3 DNA: TGTGCCAGCAGCCCGAAAGTGCCTCCGTTAGGCACCGGGGAGCTGTTTTTT. Translation: CASSPKVPPLGTGELFF.

The rearrangement uses TRBV4-2 and TRBJ2-1, with 8 bases that match TRBD1. CDR1 and CDR2 (germline): LGHNA, YNFKEQ. V was clipped by 8 bases and J by 6 bases; unmatched bases: 9. This CDR3 has 14 amino acids. The CDR3 is CASHRTGFGNEQFF. The CDR3 nucleotides read TGTGCCAGCCACCGGACAGGGTTTGGCAATGAGCAGTTCTTC.

The chain couples TRBV9 to TRBJ2-4; D is possibly TRBD2 (5 bases). V lost 0 bases, J lost 3 bases, and 7 bases lay in between. The germline V gene encodes CDR1 SGDLS and CDR2 YYNGEE. CDR3 length equals 14 residues. This CDR3 is CASSVGGSKNIQYF. The CDR3 nucleotides read TGTGCCAGCAGCGTAGGTGGGAGCAAAAACATTCAGTACTTC.

The chain couples TRBV6-2 or TRBV6-3 to TRBJ2-5; TRBD2 matches 9 bases. In germline, CDR1 is MNHEY, CDR2 SVGEGT. The CDR3 runs 15 residues. The V segment lost 6 bases and the J segment 3 bases; nucleotides outside the gene matches: 8. The CDR3 bases are TGTGCCAGCAGGTCCCTAGCGGGGCCGAAAGAGACCCAGTACTTC. Encoded protein: CASRSLAGPKETQYF.

The table lists this clonotype with a count of one. The chain couples TRBV10-2 to TRBJ1-2; D unclear. Looked up from germline, CDR1 is WSHSY and CDR2 is SAAADI. This CDR3 comprises 13 residues. V was cut by 7 bases and J by 8 bases, with 17 bases left in between. In nucleotides, the CDR3 is TGCGCCAGCATGACCCTGAGCCAGTACGGCTACACCTTC. Residues: CASMTLSQYGYTF.

This chain joins TRBV6-5 and TRBJ1-1; the D gene is possibly TRBD1 (5 bases). Deletions cut 2 bases from V and 6 bases from J, with 16 bases between. Germline CDR1 reads MNHEY; CDR2 reads SVGAGI. This CDR3 spans 15 amino acids. CDR3 amino acids: CASSYGPGVLSEAFF. In nucleotides, the CDR3 is TGTGCCAGCAGTTACGGCCCGGGGGTGCTCTCTGAAGCTTTCTTT.

The chain uses TRBV20-1 and TRBJ1-1, with 9 bases aligning to TRBD1. The germline gives CDR1 DFQATT, CDR2 SNEGSKA (reference sequence). This CDR3 has 12 residues. With V trimmed by 6 bases and J by 13 bases, 12 bases remained unmatched. The CDR3 DNA reads TGCAGTGCCCCGAAGGACAGGGGTGAGGTTTTCTTT. The encoded protein is CSAPKDRGEVFF.

The genes are TRBV29-1 and TRBJ1-2, with no clear D. The CDR3 sequence is 12 residues long. V lost 4 bases to trimming and J lost 4 bases, with 10 bases between them. The germline CDR1 and CDR2 sequences are SQVTM and ANQGSEA. The CDR3 is CSVGDYLYGYTF. CDR3 DNA: TGCAGCGTTGGGGATTATCTCTATGGCTACACCTTC.

V usage is TRBV28 and J usage is TRBJ1-1; a possible D gene is TRBD1 (5 bases). The CDR3 covers 15 residues. Trimming cost V 2 bases and J 6 bases, with 16 bases left between them. Germline V gene sequence: CDR1 MDHEN, CDR2 SYDVKM. CDR3 sequence: CASSLEGSVVAEAFF. The CDR3 DNA reads TGTGCCAGCAGTTTAGAGGGGAGCGTCGTAGCTGAAGCTTTCTTT.

The V gene is TRBV6-1, the J gene TRBJ2-5; perhaps TRBD2 as D (5 bases). Germline V gene data show CDR1 as MNHNS and CDR2 as SASEGT. V was pared by 5 bases and J by 4 bases, with 17 bases between. The CDR3 contains 15 residues. CDR3 sequence (DNA): TGTGCCAGCAGTTGGCGGCCGGGGTTCCGAGAGACCCAGTACTTC. Translation: CASSWRPGFRETQYF.

J is TRBJ2-5 and V is TRBV12-3 or TRBV12-4; 8 bases are a match to TRBD1. The J call could be wrong; TRBJ2-7 is a better fit for the DNA end. This CDR3 region has 14 residues. The CDR3: CASRPGQGEYEQYF. The CDR3 DNA is TGTGCCAGCAGACCCGGACAGGGAGAGTACGAGCAGTACTTC.

This rearrangement joins TRBV7-2 to TRBJ2-2; TRBD2 might be the D (5 bases). CDR3 length: 15 residues. Trimming removed 1 base from V and 0 bases from J, with 6 bases in between. Germline-derived CDR1 and CDR2 are SGHTA and FQGNSA. Here the CDR3 DNA reads TGTGCCAGCAGCTTAGGAGGGACGAACACCGGGGAGCTGTTTTTT. This codes for CASSLGGTNTGELFF.

The rearrangement uses TRBV7-9 and TRBJ2-5, with D possibly matching TRBD2 (6 bases). V gave up 3 bases and J gave up 2 bases, with 16 bases separating them. The germline V gene encodes CDR1 SEHNR and CDR2 FQNEAQ (reference sequence). The CDR3 length is 16 residues. CDR3 in amino acids: CASSLAGSRQQETQYF. The CDR3 nucleotides read TGTGCCAGCAGCTTGGCGGGGAGTCGACAACAAGAGACCCAGTACTTC.

The chain employs TRBV7-9 and TRBJ1-2; D gene uncertain. The germline V gene has CDR1 SEHNR and CDR2 FQNEAQ (reference sequence). The CDR3 extends over 12 amino acids. Between the trimmed V and J ends, which lost 1 base and 7 bases, there was a span of 7 bases. CDR3 residues: CASSLEGPGYTF. The CDR3 DNA reads as TGTGCCAGCAGCTTAGAGGGTCCTGGCTACACCTTC.

The J gene is TRBJ2-3, the V gene TRBV7-6; 9 bases agree with TRBD2. V was pared by 5 bases and J by 4 bases, with 7 bases of the junction left unmatched. The CDR3 has 15 residues. Germline V CDR1 and CDR2: SGHVS, FNYEAQ. The CDR3 DNA reads TGTGCCAGCAGCCGTAGCGGGAGTAGTGCAGATACGCAGTATTTT. It encodes CASSRSGSSADTQYF.

The V call is TRBV3-1, the J call TRBJ2-7; D not resolved. This CDR3 spans 15 amino acids. From germline, CDR1 is LGHDT and CDR2 YNNKEL (reference sequence). V lost 1 base, J lost 4 bases, and 14 bases lay in between. The CDR3 sequence is CASSQGDGVGYEQYF. CDR3 coding DNA: TGTGCCAGCAGCCAAGGGGATGGAGTAGGGTACGAGCAGTACTTC.

J is TRBJ1-5 and V is TRBV25-1; D ambiguous. This CDR3 has 13 amino acids. CDR1 MGHDK and CDR2 SYGVNS come from the germline V gene. V shed 1 base and J shed 5 bases, with 6 bases lying between them. CDR3 in amino acids: CASSEFEDQPQHF. The DNA for the CDR3 is TGTGCCAGCAGTGAATTTGAGGATCAGCCCCAGCATTTT.

The chain joins TRBV24-1 to TRBJ2-1; D may be TRBD1 (5 bases). In germline, CDR1 is KGHDR, CDR2 SFDVKD. The CDR3 covers 13 residues. Trimming took off 4 bases at V and 9 bases at J, with 12 bases between the two ends. The CDR3 sequence is CATSEVRGGEQFF. As DNA, the CDR3 is TGTGCCACCAGTGAAGTTAGGGGCGGTGAGCAGTTCTTC.

The V and J genes are TRBV6-2 or TRBV6-3 and TRBJ1-2; D gene ambiguous. The CDR3 has 13 residues. Trimming pared 9 bases from V and 3 bases from J, leaving 14 bases between. The V gene's germline CDR1 is MNHEY and CDR2 SVGEGT. The CDR3 DNA reads TGTGCCAGTACCTACCGGGAAGACTATGGCTACACCTTC. This sequence encodes CASTYREDYGYTF.

This chain links TRBV30 with TRBJ2-7, with TRBD2 matching over 9 bases. There are 13 residues in the CDR3. Germline CDR1 and CDR2: GTSNPN and SVGIG (reference sequence). The V and J ends lost 2 bases and 5 bases, in that order; junction bases with no gene match: 4. The CDR3 DNA is TGTGCCTGGAGTAAGGTAGCGGGAGACGAGCAGTACTTC. Translated, it gives CAWSKVAGDEQYF.

The V gene is TRBV7-9, the J gene TRBJ2-7; 8 positions match TRBD1. CDR1 is SEHNR and CDR2 is FQNEAQ in the germline V gene (reference sequence). V shed 2 bases and J 6 bases; nucleotides not matched to a gene: 6. The CDR3 totals 14 residues. The CDR3 is CASSLSGQGGEQYF. CDR3 DNA: TGTGCCAGCAGCTTATCCGGACAGGGTGGCGAGCAGTACTTC.

In nucleotides, the CDR3 is TGCGCCAGCAGCCAAGTGGGTACGGCGGCTGAAGCTTTCTTT. Translation: CASSQVGTAAEAFF. V gene TRBV4-3 combines with J gene TRBJ1-1; D is uncertain. CDR3 length: 14 amino acids. Trimming removed 1 base from V and 6 bases from J, with 12 bases in between. Germline lookup yields CDR1 LGHNA and CDR2 YSLEER.